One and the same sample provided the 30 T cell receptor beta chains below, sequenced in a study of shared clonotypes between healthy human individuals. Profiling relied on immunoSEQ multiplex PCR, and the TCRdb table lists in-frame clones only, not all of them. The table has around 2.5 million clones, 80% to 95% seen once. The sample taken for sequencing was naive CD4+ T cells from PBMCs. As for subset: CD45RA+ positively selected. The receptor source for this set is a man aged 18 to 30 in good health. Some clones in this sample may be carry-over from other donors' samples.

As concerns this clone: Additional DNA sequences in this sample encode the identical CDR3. CDR3 DNA sequence: TGTGCCAGCAGCTCGGACACCGGGGAGCTGTTTTTT. As protein: CASSSDTGELFF. The gene calls are TRBV11-3 and TRBJ2-2; no clear D gene. In germline, CDR1 is SGHNT, CDR2 YENEEA. This CDR3 is 12 amino acids long. Trimming left V 4 bases short and J 3 bases short, with 3 bases between.

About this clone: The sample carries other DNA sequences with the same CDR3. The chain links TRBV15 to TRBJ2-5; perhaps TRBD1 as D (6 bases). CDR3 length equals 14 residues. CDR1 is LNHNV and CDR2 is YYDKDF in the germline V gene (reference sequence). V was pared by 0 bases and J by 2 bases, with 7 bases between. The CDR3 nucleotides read TGTGCCACCAGCAGAGATGGACAGCAAGAGACCCAGTACTTC. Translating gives CATSRDGQQETQYF.

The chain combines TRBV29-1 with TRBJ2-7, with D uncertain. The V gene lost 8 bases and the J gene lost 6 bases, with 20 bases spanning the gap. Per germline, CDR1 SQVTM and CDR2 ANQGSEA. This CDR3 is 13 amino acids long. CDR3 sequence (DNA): TGCAGCATCGCAGGTCGTTTCTCGGTCGAGCAGTACTTC. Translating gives CSIAGRFSVEQYF.

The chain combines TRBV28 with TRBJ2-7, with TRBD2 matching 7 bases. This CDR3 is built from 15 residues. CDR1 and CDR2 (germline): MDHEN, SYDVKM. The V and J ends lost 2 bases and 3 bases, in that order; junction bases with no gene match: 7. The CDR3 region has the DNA TGTGCCAGCAGTTTACTTCTAGCGGAGCGCTACGAGCAGTACTTC. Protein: CASSLLLAERYEQYF. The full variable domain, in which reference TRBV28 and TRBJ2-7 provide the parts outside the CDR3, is DVKVTQSSRYLVKRTGEKVFLECVQDMDHENMFWYRQDPGLGLRLIYFSYDVKMKEKGDIPEGYSVSREKKERFSLILESASTNQTSMYLCASSLLLAERYEQYFGPGTRLTVT.

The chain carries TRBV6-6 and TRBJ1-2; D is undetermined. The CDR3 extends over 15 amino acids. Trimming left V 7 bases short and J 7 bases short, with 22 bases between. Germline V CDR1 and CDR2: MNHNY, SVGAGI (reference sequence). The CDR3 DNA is TGTGCCAGCACTCCAGACCCCATCAAAGTTTTTGGCTACACCTTC. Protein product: CASTPDPIKVFGYTF.

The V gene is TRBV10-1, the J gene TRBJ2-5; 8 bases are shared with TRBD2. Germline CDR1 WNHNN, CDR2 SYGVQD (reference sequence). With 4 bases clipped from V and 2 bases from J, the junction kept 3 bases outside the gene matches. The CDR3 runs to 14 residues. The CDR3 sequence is CASSGSGTQETQYF. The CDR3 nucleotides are TGCGCCAGCAGTGGTAGCGGGACTCAAGAGACCCAGTACTTC.

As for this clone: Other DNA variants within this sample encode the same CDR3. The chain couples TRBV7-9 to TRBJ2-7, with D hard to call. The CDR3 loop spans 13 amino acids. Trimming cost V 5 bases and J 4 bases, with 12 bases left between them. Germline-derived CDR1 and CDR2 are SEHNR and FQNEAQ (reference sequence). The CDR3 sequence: CASSLSGSYEQYF. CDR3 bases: TGTGCCAGCAGCCTATCCGGAAGTTACGAGCAGTACTTC.

The DNA of the CDR3 is TGTGCCAGCAGCTTCTTTGAGGGGAACACTGAAGCTTTCTTT. Encoded protein: CASSFFEGNTEAFF. The rearrangement joins TRBV7-2 to TRBJ1-1, with unresolved D. CDR1 is SGHTA and CDR2 is FQGNSA in the germline V gene. V lost 3 bases to trimming and J lost 1 base, with 9 bases between them. The CDR3 sequence is 14 residues long.

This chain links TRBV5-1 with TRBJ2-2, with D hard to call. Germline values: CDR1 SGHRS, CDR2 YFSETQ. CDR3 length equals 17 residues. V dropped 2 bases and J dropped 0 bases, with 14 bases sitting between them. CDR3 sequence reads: CASSFASAIPNTGELFF. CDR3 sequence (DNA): TGCGCCAGCAGCTTCGCCAGCGCTATCCCGAACACCGGGGAGCTGTTTTTT.

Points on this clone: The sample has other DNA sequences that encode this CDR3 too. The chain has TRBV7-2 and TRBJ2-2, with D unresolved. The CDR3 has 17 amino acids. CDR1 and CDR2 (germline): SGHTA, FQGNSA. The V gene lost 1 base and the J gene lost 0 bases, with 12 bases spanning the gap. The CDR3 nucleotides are TGTGCCAGCAGCTTAGTCTCCGGTAGAACGAACACCGGGGAGCTGTTTTTT. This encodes CASSLVSGRTNTGELFF.

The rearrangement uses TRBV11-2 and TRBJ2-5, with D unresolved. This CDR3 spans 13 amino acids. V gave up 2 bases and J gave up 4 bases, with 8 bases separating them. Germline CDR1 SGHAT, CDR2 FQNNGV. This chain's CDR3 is CASSLSWGETQYF. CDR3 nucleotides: TGTGCCAGCAGCTTATCGTGGGGAGAGACCCAGTACTTC.

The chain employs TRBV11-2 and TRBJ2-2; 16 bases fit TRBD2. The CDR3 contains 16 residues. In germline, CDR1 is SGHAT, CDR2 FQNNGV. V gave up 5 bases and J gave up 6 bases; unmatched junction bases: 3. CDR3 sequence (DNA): TGTGCCAGCAGCCCCGGGACTAGCGGGAGGGCCGGGGAGCTGTTTTTT. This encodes CASSPGTSGRAGELFF.

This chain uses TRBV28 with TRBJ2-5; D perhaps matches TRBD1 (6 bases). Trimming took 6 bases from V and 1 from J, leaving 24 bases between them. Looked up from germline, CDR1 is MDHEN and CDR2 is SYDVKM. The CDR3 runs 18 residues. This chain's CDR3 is CASSPSSPRGRAQETQYF. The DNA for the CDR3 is TGTGCCAGCAGCCCCTCCTCCCCCAGGGGACGGGCCCAAGAGACCCAGTACTTC.

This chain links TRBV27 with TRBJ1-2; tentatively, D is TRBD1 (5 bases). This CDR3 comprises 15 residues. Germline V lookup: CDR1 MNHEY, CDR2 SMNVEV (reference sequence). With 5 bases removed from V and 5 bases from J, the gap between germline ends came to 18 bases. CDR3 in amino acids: CASSPLQVGWYGYTF. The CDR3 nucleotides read TGTGCCAGCAGTCCGCTACAGGTCGGGTGGTATGGCTACACCTTC.

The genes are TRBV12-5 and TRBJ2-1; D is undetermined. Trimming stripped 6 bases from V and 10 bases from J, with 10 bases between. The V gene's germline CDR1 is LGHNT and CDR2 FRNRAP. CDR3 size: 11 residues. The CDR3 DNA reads TGTGCTAGTGGCCAACTACGCGAGCAGTTCTTC. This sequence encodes CASGQLREQFF.

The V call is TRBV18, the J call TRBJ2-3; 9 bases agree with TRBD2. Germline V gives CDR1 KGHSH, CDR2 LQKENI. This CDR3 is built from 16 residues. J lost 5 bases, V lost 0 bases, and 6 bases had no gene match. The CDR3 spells CASSPPGGGRGDTQYF. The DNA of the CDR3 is TGTGCCAGCTCACCACCGGGAGGCGGGAGGGGAGATACGCAGTATTTT.

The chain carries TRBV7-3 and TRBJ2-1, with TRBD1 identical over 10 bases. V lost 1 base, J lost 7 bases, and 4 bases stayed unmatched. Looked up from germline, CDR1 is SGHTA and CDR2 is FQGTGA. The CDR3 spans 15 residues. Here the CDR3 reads CASSLRGQGVNEQFF. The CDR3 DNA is TGTGCCAGCAGCTTAAGAGGACAGGGGGTGAATGAGCAGTTCTTC.

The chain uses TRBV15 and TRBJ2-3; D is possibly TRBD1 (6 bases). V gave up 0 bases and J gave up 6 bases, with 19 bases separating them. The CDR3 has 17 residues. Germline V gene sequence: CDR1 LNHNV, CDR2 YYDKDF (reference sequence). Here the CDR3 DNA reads TGTGCCACCAGCAGAGATCGGGGCAGGGGCGCGGCCGATACGCAGTATTTT. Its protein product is CATSRDRGRGAADTQYF.

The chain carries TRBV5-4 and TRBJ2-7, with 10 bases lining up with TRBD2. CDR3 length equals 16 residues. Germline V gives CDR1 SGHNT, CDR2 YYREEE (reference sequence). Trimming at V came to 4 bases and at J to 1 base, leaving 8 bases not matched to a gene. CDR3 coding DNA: TGTGCCAGCAGCAACCCGGGACTAGCGAATTCCTACGAGCAGTACTTC. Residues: CASSNPGLANSYEQYF.

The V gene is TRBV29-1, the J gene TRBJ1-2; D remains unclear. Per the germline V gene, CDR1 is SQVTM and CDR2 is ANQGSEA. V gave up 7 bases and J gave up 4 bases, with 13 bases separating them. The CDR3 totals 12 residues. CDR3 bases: TGCAGCGGATATGACCTGTTCTATGGCTACACCTTC. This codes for CSGYDLFYGYTF.

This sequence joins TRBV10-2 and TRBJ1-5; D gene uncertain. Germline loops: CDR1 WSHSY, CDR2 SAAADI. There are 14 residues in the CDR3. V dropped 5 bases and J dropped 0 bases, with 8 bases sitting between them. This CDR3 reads CASSPSRSNQPQHF. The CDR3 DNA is TGCGCCAGCAGTCCCAGCCGTAGCAATCAGCCCCAGCATTTT.

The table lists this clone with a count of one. This CDR3 is CASSSSGTRTYEQYF. CDR3 sequence (DNA): TGTGCCAGTAGTAGCTCGGGGACTAGGACCTACGAGCAGTACTTC. The chain combines TRBV19 with TRBJ2-7; TRBD2 matches at 8 bases. The V gene's germline CDR1 is LNHDA and CDR2 SQIVND (reference sequence). This CDR3 is built from 15 residues. V gave up 4 bases and J gave up 2 bases; unmatched junction bases: 7.

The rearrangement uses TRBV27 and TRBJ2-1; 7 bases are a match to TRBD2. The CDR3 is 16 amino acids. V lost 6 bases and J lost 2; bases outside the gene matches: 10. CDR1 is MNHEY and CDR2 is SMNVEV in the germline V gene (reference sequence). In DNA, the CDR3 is TGTGCCAGCAGAGACGGTGCGGGAGTTACCTACAATGAGCAGTTCTTC. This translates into CASRDGAGVTYNEQFF.

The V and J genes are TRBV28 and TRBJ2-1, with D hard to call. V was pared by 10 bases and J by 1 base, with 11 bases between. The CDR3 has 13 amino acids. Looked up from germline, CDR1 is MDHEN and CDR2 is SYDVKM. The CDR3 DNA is TGTGCCACTTCACGTACTTCCTACAATGAGCAGTTCTTC. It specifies CATSRTSYNEQFF.

The CDR3 is CASSQDRGGGELFF. CDR3 nucleotides: TGTGCCAGCAGCCAAGATCGCGGCGGCGGGGAGCTGTTTTTT. The chain couples TRBV4-2 to TRBJ2-2; no definite D call. CDR3 length: 14 residues. From germline, CDR1 is LGHNA and CDR2 YNFKEQ. Trimming cost V 0 bases and J 7 bases, with 9 bases left between them.

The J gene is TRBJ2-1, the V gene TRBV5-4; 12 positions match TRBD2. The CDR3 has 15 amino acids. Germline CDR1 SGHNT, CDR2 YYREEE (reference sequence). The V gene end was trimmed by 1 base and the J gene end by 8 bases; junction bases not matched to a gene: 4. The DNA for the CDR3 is TGTGCCAGCAGCTTGCCACTAGCGGGAGGAGATGAGCAGTTCTTC. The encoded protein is CASSLPLAGGDEQFF.

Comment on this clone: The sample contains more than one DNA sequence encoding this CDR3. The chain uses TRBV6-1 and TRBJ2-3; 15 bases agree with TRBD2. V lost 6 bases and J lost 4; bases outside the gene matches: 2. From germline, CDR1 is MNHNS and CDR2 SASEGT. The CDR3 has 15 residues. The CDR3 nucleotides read TGTGCCAGCAGCGGACTAGCGGGAGGGGCAGATACGCAGTATTTT. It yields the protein CASSGLAGGADTQYF.

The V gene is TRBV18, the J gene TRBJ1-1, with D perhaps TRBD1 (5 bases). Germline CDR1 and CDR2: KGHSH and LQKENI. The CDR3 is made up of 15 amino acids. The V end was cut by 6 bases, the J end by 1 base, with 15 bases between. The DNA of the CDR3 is TGTGCCAGCTCCCTCGGGGGGTCGGGGAACACTGAAGCTTTCTTT. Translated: CASSLGGSGNTEAFF.

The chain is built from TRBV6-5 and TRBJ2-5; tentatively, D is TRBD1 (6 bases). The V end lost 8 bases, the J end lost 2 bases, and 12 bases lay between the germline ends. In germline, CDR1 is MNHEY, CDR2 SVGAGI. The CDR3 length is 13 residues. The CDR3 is CASGGQLQETQYF. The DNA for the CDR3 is TGTGCCAGCGGCGGACAGCTACAAGAGACCCAGTACTTC.

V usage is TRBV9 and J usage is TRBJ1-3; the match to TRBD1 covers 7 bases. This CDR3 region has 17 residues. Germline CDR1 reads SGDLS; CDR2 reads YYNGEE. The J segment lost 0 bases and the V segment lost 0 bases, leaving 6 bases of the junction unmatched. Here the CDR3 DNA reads TGTGCCAGCAGCGTAGGGGACAGACCTAGCTCTGGAAACACCATATATTTT. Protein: CASSVGDRPSSGNTIYF.